These 27 T cell receptor beta chains share one sample of origin, sequenced in a study of cytomegalovirus exposure and HLA in healthy donors. The PCR ran on 60 Vbeta and 13 Jbeta primers. Sequencing used immunoSEQ multiplex PCR; TCRdb keeps in-frame clones, though not all of them. This table has about 140,000 clones, roughly three fifths appearing once. Sequencing was carried out using PBMCs. The source of these receptors is a male donor in good health and CMV-seronegative.

CDR3 nucleotides: TGTGCCACCAGCAGAGATCGCCGGGAAGGATACACTGAAGCTTTCTTT. Encoded protein: CATSRDRREGYTEAFF. The J gene is TRBJ1-1, the V gene TRBV15; D gene uncertain. V shed 0 bases and J shed 3 bases, with 14 bases lying between them. Germline V gene sequence: CDR1 LNHNV, CDR2 YYDKDF (reference sequence). The length of the CDR3 is 16 residues.

The chain couples TRBV6-5 to TRBJ1-1; the D gene is possibly TRBD1 (6 bases). V was trimmed by 2 bases and J by 5 bases, leaving 9 bases between them. From germline, CDR1 is MNHEY and CDR2 SVGAGI. The CDR3 totals 13 residues. The CDR3 DNA reads TGTGCCAGCAGTTACGGCACAGGGACTGAAGCTTTCTTT. Translation gives CASSYGTGTEAFF.

V gene TRBV7-9 combines with J gene TRBJ1-4; D remains ambiguous. The germline V gene encodes CDR1 SEHNR and CDR2 FQNEAQ (reference sequence). The V and J ends lost 10 bases and 7 bases respectively, with 16 bases between them. This CDR3 comprises 13 residues. As DNA, the CDR3 is TGTGCCACCCCCTCGAGTTTGAGTGAAAAACTGTTTTTT. This gives the protein CATPSSLSEKLFF.

This chain joins TRBV7-3 and TRBJ2-5; 16 bases are shared with TRBD2. Germline V gene lookup returns CDR1 SGHTA and CDR2 FQGTGA. The V gene end was trimmed by 5 bases and the J gene end by 9 bases; junction bases not matched to a gene: 6. The CDR3 sequence is 15 residues long. The CDR3, as DNA: TGTGCCAGCAGCCAAGGGGGACTAGCGGGGGGGTCCCAGTACTTC. Protein sequence: CASSQGGLAGGSQYF.

The chain has TRBV7-2 and TRBJ1-5, with 8 bases aligning to TRBD1. Germline V CDR1 and CDR2: SGHTA, FQGNSA. CDR3 length equals 17 residues. The V gene end was trimmed by 5 bases and the J gene end by 4 bases; junction bases not matched to a gene: 13. This CDR3 reads CASSPQAGGNLNQPQHF. The CDR3 nucleotides read TGTGCCAGCAGCCCACAGGCAGGGGGCAATCTGAATCAGCCCCAGCATTTT.

The gene calls are TRBV14 and TRBJ2-1, with 8 bases fitting TRBD1. The CDR3 loop spans 16 amino acids. Germline V gives CDR1 SGHDN, CDR2 FVKESK. V lost 1 base to trimming and J lost 7 bases; unmatched junction nucleotides: 9. The CDR3 loop reads CASSQGGQGSENEQFF. The CDR3 DNA reads TGTGCCAGCAGCCAAGGAGGACAGGGTAGCGAGAATGAGCAGTTCTTC.

The chain is built from TRBV28 and TRBJ2-5, with 12 positions matching TRBD2. CDR1 is MDHEN and CDR2 is SYDVKM in the germline V gene. The CDR3 is 18 residues long. The ends lost 4 bases at V and 1 base at J; junction bases unmatched: 10. In DNA, the CDR3 is TGTGCCAGCAGTTCACTAGCGGGGGGCCTCCGGGGCCAAGAGACCCAGTACTTC. This sequence encodes CASSSLAGGLRGQETQYF.

The chain carries TRBV6-1 and TRBJ2-7; maybe TRBD2 (5 bases). CDR1 is MNHNS, CDR2 SASEGT, per germline. Trimming removed 4 bases at V and 1 base at J, with 14 bases between. There are 15 residues in the CDR3. The DNA of the CDR3 is TGTGCCAGCAGTGCAATCCTAGCCACGTCCTACGAGCAGTACTTC. Translation: CASSAILATSYEQYF.

The gene calls are TRBV27 and TRBJ2-1, with TRBD1 identical over 7 bases. The germline CDR1 and CDR2 sequences are MNHEY and SMNVEV (reference sequence). V gave up 4 bases and J gave up 1 base; unmatched junction bases: 7. CDR3 length: 16 amino acids. The DNA for the CDR3 is TGTGCCAGCAGTTCCCCGGACAGGAGGTCCTACAATGAGCAGTTCTTC. Encoded protein: CASSSPDRRSYNEQFF.

This chain links TRBV9 with TRBJ2-5; 14 bases match TRBD2. Looked up from germline, CDR1 is SGDLS and CDR2 is YYNGEE. J lost 9 bases, V lost 0 bases, and 10 bases had no gene match. The CDR3 is 17 amino acids. This CDR3 reads CASSVEGTSGGDGAQYF. As DNA, the CDR3 is TGTGCCAGCAGCGTAGAGGGGACTAGCGGGGGTGATGGGGCCCAGTACTTC.

The gene calls are TRBV2 and TRBJ1-2; 8 bases map to TRBD1. Germline V gene lookup returns CDR1 SNHLY and CDR2 FYNNEI. This CDR3 contains 13 residues. Trimming took 7 bases from V and 2 from J; bases not matched to a gene: 3. The CDR3 sequence: CASNRQGNYGYTF. CDR3 coding DNA: TGTGCCAGCAATAGACAGGGGAACTATGGCTACACCTTC.

CDR3: CASSLVGNSGNTIYF. In nucleotides, the CDR3 is TGCGCCAGCAGCTTGGTGGGCAACTCTGGAAACACCATATATTTT. The V call is TRBV5-1, the J call TRBJ1-3; no clear D gene. Trimming took 0 bases from V and 0 from J, leaving 7 bases between them. The CDR3 loop spans 15 amino acids. The germline V gene encodes CDR1 SGHRS and CDR2 YFSETQ.

There are a few counts of this clone. The chain is built from TRBV15 and TRBJ2-7, with TRBD1 as a possible D gene (6 bases). Trimming shortened V by 5 bases and J by 2 bases, and 16 bases separated the two germline ends. The CDR3 has 15 amino acids. Germline CDR1 is LNHNV and CDR2 is YYDKDF (reference sequence). The CDR3 here is CATSPGTDSAYEQYF. DNA of the CDR3: TGTGCCACCAGCCCCGGCACGGACAGCGCCTACGAGCAGTACTTC.

The genes are TRBV12-5 and TRBJ1-5, with D possibly TRBD1 on 5 matching bases. The CDR3 runs 14 residues. Trimming removed 6 bases at V and 6 bases at J, with 15 bases between. Per the germline V gene, CDR1 is LGHNT and CDR2 is FRNRAP. Written as DNA, the CDR3 is TGTGCTAGTGGATATGACTCGGGGGTTCAGCCCCAGCATTTT. Translated: CASGYDSGVQPQHF.

The table lists this clone with a count of one. The gene calls are TRBV13 and TRBJ1-1; 9 nucleotides align to TRBD1. This CDR3 region has 15 residues. Germline-derived CDR1 and CDR2 are PRHDT and FYEKMQ (reference sequence). J was trimmed by 1 base and V by 5 bases; bases with no gene match: 5. CDR3: CASSPGTGTNTEAFF. In DNA form, the CDR3 reads TGTGCCAGCAGCCCCGGGACAGGGACGAACACTGAAGCTTTCTTT.

The rearrangement links TRBV10-3 to TRBJ1-2; tentatively, D is TRBD1 (5 bases). With 2 bases removed from V and 2 bases from J, the gap between germline ends came to 6 bases. This CDR3 is built from 13 residues. Germline loops: CDR1 ENHRY, CDR2 SYGVKD. The DNA for the CDR3 is TGTGCCATCAGTGAGGCAGGGAACTATGGCTACACCTTC. Translating it yields CAISEAGNYGYTF.

This clone occurred a few times. The DNA for the CDR3 is TGTGCCACCAGCAGAGATCCTAGTGAGGAGCAGTTCTTC. Residues: CATSRDPSEEQFF. The chain combines TRBV15 with TRBJ2-1, with D hard to call. Trimming shortened V by 0 bases and J by 10 bases, and 10 bases separated the two germline ends. The germline V gene has CDR1 LNHNV and CDR2 YYDKDF (reference sequence). The CDR3 contains 13 residues.

This clone was observed a handful of times. The gene calls are TRBV5-6 and TRBJ1-1; 7 nucleotides agree with TRBD1. The CDR3 totals 15 residues. Germline CDR1 and CDR2: SGHDT and YYEEEE. V shed 4 bases, J shed 0 bases, and the junction held 6 bases outside the gene matches. Here the CDR3 reads CASSPRQGLNTEAFF. DNA for the CDR3: TGTGCCAGCAGCCCTAGACAGGGATTGAACACTGAAGCTTTCTTT.

V is TRBV5-1 and J is TRBJ2-1, with TRBD2 matching 9 bases. This CDR3 region has 15 residues. In germline, CDR1 is SGHRS, CDR2 YFSETQ. The ends lost 3 bases at V and 5 bases at J; junction bases unmatched: 6. The CDR3 region has the DNA TGCGCCAGCAGCTCTCCTAGCGGGGAGAACAATGAGCAGTTCTTC. Its protein product is CASSSPSGENNEQFF.

V usage is TRBV4-1 and J usage is TRBJ2-4; the match to TRBD2 covers 7 bases. The germline CDR1 and CDR2 sequences are MGHRA and YSYEKL. This CDR3 has 14 residues. The V gene end was trimmed by 1 base and the J gene end by 8 bases; junction bases not matched to a gene: 5. CDR3 residues: CASSQGSGAYIQYF. In DNA, the CDR3 is TGCGCCAGCAGCCAAGGGAGCGGGGCGTACATTCAGTACTTC.

The J gene is TRBJ2-3, the V gene TRBV4-1; D possibly corresponds to TRBD2 (5 bases). V was clipped by 0 bases and J by 0 bases, with 7 bases between them. The CDR3 runs 15 residues. CDR1 and CDR2 (germline): MGHRA, YSYEKL. The DNA of the CDR3 is TGCGCCAGCAGCCAAGAGGGAGCCAGCACAGATACGCAGTATTTT. This sequence encodes CASSQEGASTDTQYF.

As concerns this clone: Relative to the germline gene, one junction end is altered; a read error may explain this. The J gene is TRBJ2-5, the V gene TRBV4-1; D remains ambiguous. Per germline, CDR1 MGHRA and CDR2 YSYEKL. The CDR3 covers 13 residues. The CDR3 here is CASSQGEQETQYF. CDR3 bases: TGTGCCAGCAGCCAAGGCGAACAAGAGACCCAGTACTTC.

With respect to this clone: This likely comes from a read error, as the CDR3 has no conserved phenylalanine or tryptophan at its end. This chain uses TRBV13 with TRBJ1-6; a weak D match, TRBD1 (5 bases). Trimming took off 0 bases at V and 9 bases at J, with 9 bases between the two ends. The CDR3 has 14 amino acids. Germline CDR1 reads PRHDT; CDR2 reads FYEKMQ (reference sequence). The CDR3 here is CASSLGRDASPLHL. The CDR3 DNA reads as TGTGCCAGCAGCTTAGGCAGGGATGCTTCACCCCTCCACCTT.

The chain has TRBV6-5 and TRBJ2-6; the D gene is possibly TRBD2 (5 bases). In germline, CDR1 is MNHEY, CDR2 SVGAGI. The germline V and J ends were trimmed by 8 bases and 0 bases, with 11 bases remaining between them. This CDR3 is 15 amino acids long. The CDR3 sequence is CASRGQRSGANVLTF. CDR3 coding DNA: TGTGCCAGCCGAGGGCAGCGCTCTGGGGCCAACGTCCTGACTTTC.

The chain carries TRBV5-1 and TRBJ2-1, with D unclear. In germline, CDR1 is SGHRS, CDR2 YFSETQ. This CDR3 has 12 amino acids. Between the trimmed V and J ends, which lost 4 bases and 4 bases, there was a span of 6 bases. The CDR3, as DNA: TGCGCCAGCAGCACACAGTACAATGAGCAGTTCTTC. Its protein product is CASSTQYNEQFF. The variable domain in full, completed from reference TRBV5-1 and TRBJ2-1, reads KAGVTQTPRYLIKTRGQQVTLSCSPISGHRSVSWYQQTPGQGLQFLFEYFSETQRNKGNFPGRFSGRQFSNSRSEMNVSTLELGDSALYLCASSTQYNEQFFGPGTRLTVL.

This chain connects TRBV7-3 to TRBJ1-2; tentatively, D is TRBD1 (6 bases). Trimming shortened V by 4 bases and J by 3 bases, and 15 bases separated the two germline ends. Germline V CDR1 and CDR2: SGHTA, FQGTGA. The CDR3 sequence is 15 residues long. The CDR3 DNA reads TGTGCCAGCAGCTCCGGGACATCCCGCGACTATGGCTACACCTTC. This codes for CASSSGTSRDYGYTF. Drawing the rest from reference TRBV7-3 and TRBJ1-2, the complete variable domain is GAGVSQTPSNKVTEKGKYVELRCDPISGHTALYWYRQSLGQGPEFLIYFQGTGAADDSGLPNDRFFAVRPEGSVSTLKIQRTERGDSAVYLCASSSGTSRDYGYTFGSGTRLTVV.

The chain uses TRBV11-2 and TRBJ2-1, with TRBD1 as a possible D gene (6 bases). Trimming pared 1 base from V and 9 bases from J, leaving 10 bases between. Germline V gene sequence: CDR1 SGHAT, CDR2 FQNNGV. The CDR3 is made up of 13 amino acids. The CDR3 coding sequence is TGTGCCAGCAGCTTAGTCTTAGGGGGTGAGCAGTTCTTC. Amino acids: CASSLVLGGEQFF. Using reference TRBV11-2 and TRBJ2-1 for the parts outside the CDR3, the full variable domain is EAGVAQSPRYKIIEKRQSVAFWCNPISGHATLYWYQQILGQGPKLLIQFQNNGVVDDSQLPKDRFSAERLKGVDSTLKIQPAKLEDSAVYLCASSLVLGGEQFFGPGTRLTVL.